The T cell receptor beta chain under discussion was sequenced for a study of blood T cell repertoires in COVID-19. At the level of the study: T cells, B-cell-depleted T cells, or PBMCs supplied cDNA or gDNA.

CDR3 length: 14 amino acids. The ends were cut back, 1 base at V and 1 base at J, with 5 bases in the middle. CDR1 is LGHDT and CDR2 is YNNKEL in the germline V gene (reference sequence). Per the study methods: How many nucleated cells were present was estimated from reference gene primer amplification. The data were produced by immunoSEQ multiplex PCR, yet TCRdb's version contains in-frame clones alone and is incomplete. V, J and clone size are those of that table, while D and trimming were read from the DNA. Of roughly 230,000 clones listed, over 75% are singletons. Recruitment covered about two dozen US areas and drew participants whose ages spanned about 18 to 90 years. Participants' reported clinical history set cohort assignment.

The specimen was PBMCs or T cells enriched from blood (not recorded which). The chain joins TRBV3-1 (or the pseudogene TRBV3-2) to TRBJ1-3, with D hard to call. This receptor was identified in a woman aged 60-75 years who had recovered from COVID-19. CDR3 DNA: TGTGCCAGCAGCCAAGTGGAGTCTGGAAACACCATATATTTT. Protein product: CASSQVESGNTIYF.